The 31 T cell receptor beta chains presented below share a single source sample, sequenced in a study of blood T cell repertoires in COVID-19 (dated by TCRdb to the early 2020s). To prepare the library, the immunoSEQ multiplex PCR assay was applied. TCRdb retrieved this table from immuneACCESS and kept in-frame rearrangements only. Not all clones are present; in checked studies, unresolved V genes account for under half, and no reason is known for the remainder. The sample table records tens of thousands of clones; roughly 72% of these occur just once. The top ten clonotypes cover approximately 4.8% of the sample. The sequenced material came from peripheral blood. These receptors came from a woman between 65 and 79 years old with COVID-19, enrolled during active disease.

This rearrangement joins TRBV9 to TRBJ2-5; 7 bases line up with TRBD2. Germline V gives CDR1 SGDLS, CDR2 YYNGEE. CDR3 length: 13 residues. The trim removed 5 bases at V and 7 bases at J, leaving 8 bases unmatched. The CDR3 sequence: CASSSTSLGTQYF. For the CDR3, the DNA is TGTGCCAGCAGTTCGACTAGCTTGGGGACCCAGTACTTC.

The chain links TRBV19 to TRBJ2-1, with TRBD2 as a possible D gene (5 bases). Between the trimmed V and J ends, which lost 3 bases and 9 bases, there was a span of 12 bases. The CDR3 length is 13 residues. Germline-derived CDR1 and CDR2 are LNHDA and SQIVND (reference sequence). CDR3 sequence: CASSISRGGEQFF. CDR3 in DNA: TGTGCCAGTAGTATCTCCCGTGGAGGTGAGCAGTTCTTC.

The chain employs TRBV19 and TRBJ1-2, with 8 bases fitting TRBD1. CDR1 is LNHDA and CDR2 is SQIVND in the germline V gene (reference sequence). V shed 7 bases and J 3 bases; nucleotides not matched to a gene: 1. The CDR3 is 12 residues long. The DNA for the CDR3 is TGTGCCAGTATGGACAGGGACTATGGCTACACCTTC. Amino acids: CASMDRDYGYTF.

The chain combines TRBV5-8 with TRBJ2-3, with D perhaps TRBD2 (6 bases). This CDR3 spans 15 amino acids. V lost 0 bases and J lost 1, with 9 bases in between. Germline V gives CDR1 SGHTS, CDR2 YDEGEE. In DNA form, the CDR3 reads TGTGCCAGCAGCTTGGAGGCGGGACGCACAGATACGCAGTATTTT. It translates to CASSLEAGRTDTQYF.

The chain's CDR3 is CASSLGTGANQPQHF. The CDR3 DNA reads TGTGCCAGCAGCTTAGGGACAGGGGCTAATCAGCCCCAGCATTTT. The rearrangement uses TRBV5-8 and TRBJ1-5; TRBD1 agrees at 10 bases. This CDR3 spans 15 amino acids. V lost 2 bases to trimming and J lost 4 bases; unmatched junction nucleotides: 3. CDR1 is SGHTS, CDR2 YDEGEE, per germline. The full variable domain, with the rest looked up from reference TRBV5-8 and TRBJ1-5, is EAGVTQSPTHLIKTRGQQATLRCSPISGHTSVYWYQQALGLGLQFLLWYDEGEERNRGNFPPRFSGRQFPNYSSELNVNALELEDSALYLCASSLGTGANQPQHFGDGTRLSIL.

The CDR3 DNA sequence: TGTGCCAGCAGTCCCGGGACAGGAGGCAATGAGCAGTTCTTC. This sequence encodes CASSPGTGGNEQFF. This chain uses TRBV6-2 or TRBV6-3 with TRBJ2-1; 8 nucleotides line up with TRBD1. The V gene end was trimmed by 5 bases and the J gene end by 6 bases; junction bases not matched to a gene: 6. The CDR3 covers 14 residues. Per germline, CDR1 MNHEY and CDR2 SVGEGT.

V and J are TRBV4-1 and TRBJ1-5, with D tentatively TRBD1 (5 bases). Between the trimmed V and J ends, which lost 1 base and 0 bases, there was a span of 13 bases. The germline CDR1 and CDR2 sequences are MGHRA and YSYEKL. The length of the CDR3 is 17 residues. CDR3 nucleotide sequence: TGCGCCAGCAGCCAAGGGTTCGGGGGGACTAGCAATCAGCCCCAGCATTTT. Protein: CASSQGFGGTSNQPQHF.

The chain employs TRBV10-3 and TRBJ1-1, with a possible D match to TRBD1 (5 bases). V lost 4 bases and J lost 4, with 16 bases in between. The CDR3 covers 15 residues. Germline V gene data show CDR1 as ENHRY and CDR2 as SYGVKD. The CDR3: CAISVGGGSGTEAFF. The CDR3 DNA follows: TGTGCCATCAGTGTCGGGGGGGGGAGCGGCACTGAAGCTTTCTTT.

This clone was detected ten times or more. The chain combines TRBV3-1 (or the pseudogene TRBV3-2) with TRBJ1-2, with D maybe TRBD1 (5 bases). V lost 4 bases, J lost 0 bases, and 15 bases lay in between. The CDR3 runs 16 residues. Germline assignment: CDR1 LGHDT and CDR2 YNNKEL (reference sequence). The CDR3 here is CASSPDGRATNYGYTF. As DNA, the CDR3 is TGTGCCAGCAGCCCAGACGGCAGGGCGACTAACTATGGCTACACCTTC.

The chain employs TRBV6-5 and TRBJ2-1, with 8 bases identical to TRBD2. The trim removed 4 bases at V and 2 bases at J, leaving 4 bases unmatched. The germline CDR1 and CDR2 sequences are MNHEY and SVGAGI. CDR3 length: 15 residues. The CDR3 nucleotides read TGTGCCAGCAGTTTAGCGGGGACCCCCTACAATGAGCAGTTCTTC. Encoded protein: CASSLAGTPYNEQFF.

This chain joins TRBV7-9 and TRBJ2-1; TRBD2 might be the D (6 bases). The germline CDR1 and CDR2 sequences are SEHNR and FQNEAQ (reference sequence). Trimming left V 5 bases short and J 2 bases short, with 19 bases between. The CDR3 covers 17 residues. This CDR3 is CASSRGESGLTYNEQFF. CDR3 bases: TGTGCCAGCAGCCGAGGTGAGTCGGGACTCACCTACAATGAGCAGTTCTTC.

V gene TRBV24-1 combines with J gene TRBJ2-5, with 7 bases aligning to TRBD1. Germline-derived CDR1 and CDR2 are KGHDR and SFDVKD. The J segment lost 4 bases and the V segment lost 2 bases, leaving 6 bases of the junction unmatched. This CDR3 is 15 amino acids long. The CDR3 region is CATSDSTGAGETQYF. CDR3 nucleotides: TGTGCCACCAGTGATTCAACAGGGGCTGGAGAGACCCAGTACTTC.

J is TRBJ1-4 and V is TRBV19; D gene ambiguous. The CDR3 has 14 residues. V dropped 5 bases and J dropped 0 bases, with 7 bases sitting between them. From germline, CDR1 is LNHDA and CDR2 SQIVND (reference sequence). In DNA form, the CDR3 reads TGTGCCAGTAGTCCGACAACAACTAATGAAAAACTGTTTTTT. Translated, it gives CASSPTTTNEKLFF.

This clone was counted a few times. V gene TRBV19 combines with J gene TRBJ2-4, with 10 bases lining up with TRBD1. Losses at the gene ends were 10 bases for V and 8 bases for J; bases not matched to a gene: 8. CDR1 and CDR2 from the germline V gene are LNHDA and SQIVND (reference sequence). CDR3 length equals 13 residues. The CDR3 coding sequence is TGTGCCACCAGGACAGGGGGTACGGACATTCAGTACTTC. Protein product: CATRTGGTDIQYF.

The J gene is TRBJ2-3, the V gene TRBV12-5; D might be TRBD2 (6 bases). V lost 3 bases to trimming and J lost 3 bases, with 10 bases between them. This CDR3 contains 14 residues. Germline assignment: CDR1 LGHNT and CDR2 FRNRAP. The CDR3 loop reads CASGFGTLTDTQYF. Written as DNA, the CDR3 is TGTGCTAGTGGTTTTGGGACTCTAACAGATACGCAGTATTTT.

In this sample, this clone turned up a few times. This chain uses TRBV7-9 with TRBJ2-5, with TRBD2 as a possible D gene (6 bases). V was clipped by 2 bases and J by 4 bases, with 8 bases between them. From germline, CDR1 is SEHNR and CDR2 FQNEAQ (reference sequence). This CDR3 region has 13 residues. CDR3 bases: TGTGCCAGCAGCTTAACTAGCCGAGAGACCCAGTACTTC. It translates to CASSLTSRETQYF.

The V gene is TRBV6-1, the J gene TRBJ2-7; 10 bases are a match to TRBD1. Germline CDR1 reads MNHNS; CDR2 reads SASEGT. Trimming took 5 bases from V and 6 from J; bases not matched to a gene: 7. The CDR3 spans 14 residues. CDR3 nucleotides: TGTGCCAGCAGTACCGGGACAGGGGTCTCCGAGCAGTACTTC. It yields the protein CASSTGTGVSEQYF.

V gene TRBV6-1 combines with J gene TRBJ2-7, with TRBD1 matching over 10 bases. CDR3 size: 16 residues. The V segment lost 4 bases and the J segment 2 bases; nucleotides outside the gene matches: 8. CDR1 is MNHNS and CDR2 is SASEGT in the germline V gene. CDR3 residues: CASSASTGGKTYEQYF. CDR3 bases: TGTGCCAGCAGTGCCTCGACAGGGGGCAAAACCTACGAGCAGTACTTC.

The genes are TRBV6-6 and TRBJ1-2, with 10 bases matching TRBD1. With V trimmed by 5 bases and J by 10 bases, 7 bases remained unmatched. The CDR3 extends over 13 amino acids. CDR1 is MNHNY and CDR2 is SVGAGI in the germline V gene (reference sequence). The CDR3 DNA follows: TGTGCCAGCAGTGGAACCGGGACAGGGGACTACACCTTC. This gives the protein CASSGTGTGDYTF.

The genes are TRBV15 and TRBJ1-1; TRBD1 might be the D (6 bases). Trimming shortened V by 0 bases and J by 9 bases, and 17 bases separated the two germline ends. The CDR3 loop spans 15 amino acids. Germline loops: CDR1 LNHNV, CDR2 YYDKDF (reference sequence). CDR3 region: CATSRDFWDKVQAFF. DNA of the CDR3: TGTGCCACCAGCAGAGATTTCTGGGACAAGGTTCAAGCTTTCTTT.

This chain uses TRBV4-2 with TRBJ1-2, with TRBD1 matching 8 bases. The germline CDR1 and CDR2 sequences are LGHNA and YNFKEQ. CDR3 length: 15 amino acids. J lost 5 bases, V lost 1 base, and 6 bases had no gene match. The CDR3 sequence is CASSQATGGQYGYTF. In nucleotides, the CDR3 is TGTGCCAGCAGCCAAGCCACAGGGGGGCAATATGGCTACACCTTC.

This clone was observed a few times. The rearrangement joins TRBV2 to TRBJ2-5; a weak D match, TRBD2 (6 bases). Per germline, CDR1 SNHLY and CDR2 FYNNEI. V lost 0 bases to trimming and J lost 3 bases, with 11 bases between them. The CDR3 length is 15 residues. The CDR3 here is CASSEATEREETQYF. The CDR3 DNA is TGTGCCAGCAGTGAAGCGACAGAGCGGGAAGAGACCCAGTACTTC.

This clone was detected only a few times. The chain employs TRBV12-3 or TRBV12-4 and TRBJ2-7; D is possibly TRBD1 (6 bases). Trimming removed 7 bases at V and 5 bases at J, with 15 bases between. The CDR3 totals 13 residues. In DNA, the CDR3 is TGTGCCAGCACGAAATTACAGGGCCACGAGCAGTACTTC. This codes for CASTKLQGHEQYF.

The CDR3: CASSLEGPGANVLTF. The CDR3 coding sequence is TGTGCCAGCAGCTTAGAGGGGCCTGGGGCCAACGTCCTGACTTTC. This rearrangement joins TRBV7-2 to TRBJ2-6; D is possibly TRBD1 (5 bases). The CDR3 consists of 15 residues. Germline V lookup: CDR1 SGHTA, CDR2 FQGNSA. V was clipped by 1 base and J by 2 bases, with 6 bases between them.

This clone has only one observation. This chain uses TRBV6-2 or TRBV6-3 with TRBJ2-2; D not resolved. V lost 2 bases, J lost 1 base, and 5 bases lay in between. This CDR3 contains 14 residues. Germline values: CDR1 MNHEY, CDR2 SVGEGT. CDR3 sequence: CASSYDKNTGELFF. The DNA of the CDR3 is TGTGCCAGCAGTTACGACAAGAACACCGGGGAGCTGTTTTTT.

CDR3 coding DNA: TGCGCCAGCAGCTTGTCTGACTACCCCTCCTACAATGAGCAGTTCTTC. Amino acids: CASSLSDYPSYNEQFF. This chain links TRBV5-1 with TRBJ2-1; TRBD2 might be the D (5 bases). The CDR3 is 16 amino acids. Between the trimmed V and J ends, which lost 1 base and 0 bases, there was a span of 11 bases. Germline CDR1 is SGHRS and CDR2 is YFSETQ.

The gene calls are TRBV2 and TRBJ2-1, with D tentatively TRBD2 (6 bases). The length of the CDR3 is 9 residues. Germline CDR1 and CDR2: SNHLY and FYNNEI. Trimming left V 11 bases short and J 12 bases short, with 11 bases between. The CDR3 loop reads CAGWGGQFF. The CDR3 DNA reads TGTGCCGGATGGGGAGGGCAGTTCTTC.

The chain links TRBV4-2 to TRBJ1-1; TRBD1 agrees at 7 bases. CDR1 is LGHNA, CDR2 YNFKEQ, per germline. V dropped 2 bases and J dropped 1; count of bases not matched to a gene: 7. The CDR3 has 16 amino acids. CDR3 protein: CASSQSDRVGNTEAFF. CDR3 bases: TGTGCCAGCAGCCAATCCGACAGGGTTGGGAACACTGAAGCTTTCTTT.

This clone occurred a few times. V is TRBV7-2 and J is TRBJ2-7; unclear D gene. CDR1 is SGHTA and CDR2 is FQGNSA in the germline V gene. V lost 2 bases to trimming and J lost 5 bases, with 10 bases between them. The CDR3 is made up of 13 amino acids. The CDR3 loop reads CASSLQRGHEQYF. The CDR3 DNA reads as TGTGCCAGCAGCTTACAACGTGGGCACGAGCAGTACTTC.

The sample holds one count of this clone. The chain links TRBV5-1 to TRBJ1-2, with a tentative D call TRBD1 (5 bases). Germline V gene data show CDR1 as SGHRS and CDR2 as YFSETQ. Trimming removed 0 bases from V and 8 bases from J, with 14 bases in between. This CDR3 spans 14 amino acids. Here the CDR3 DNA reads TGCGCCAGCAGCTTGGGCAGGGCCAGCGGGGGCTACACCTTC. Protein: CASSLGRASGGYTF.

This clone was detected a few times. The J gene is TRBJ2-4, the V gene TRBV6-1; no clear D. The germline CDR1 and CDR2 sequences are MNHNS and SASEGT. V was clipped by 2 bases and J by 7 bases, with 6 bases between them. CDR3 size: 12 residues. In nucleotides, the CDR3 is TGTGCCAGCAGTGAACTAGGCAACATTCAGTACTTC. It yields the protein CASSELGNIQYF.